Following are 25 T cell receptor beta chains from one sample sequenced in a study of identical twins. From the 5' RACE reads, TCRdb called clonotypes with MiXCR, one entry per CDR3 protein. The sample includes some 460,000 distinct CDR3 sequences, 14% seen only once; the top ten take 0.5% to 0.65%. In addition, the sample was reused for a study of yellow fever vaccine responses in identical twins.

The sequenced material came from CD4+ T cells sorted from blood. The receptors shown here come from a woman aged 18 to 35 in good health.

This clonotype was observed a handful of times. V and J are TRBV5-6 and TRBJ2-7, with D perhaps TRBD2 (6 bases). Germline values: CDR1 SGHDT, CDR2 YYEEEE. This CDR3 comprises 15 residues. V lost 2 bases and J 0 bases, leaving 12 bases between the germline ends. This CDR3 is CASSFTLATSYEQYF. As DNA, the CDR3 is TGTGCCAGCAGCTTTACCCTAGCGACCTCCTACGAGCAGTACTTC.

The chain has TRBV30 and TRBJ1-6, with TRBD1 identical over 8 bases. This CDR3 has 14 residues. Per the germline V gene, CDR1 is GTSNPN and CDR2 is SVGIG (reference sequence). The V gene end was trimmed by 8 bases and the J gene end by 7 bases; junction bases not matched to a gene: 10. CDR3 region: CAGYRTGKNSPLHF. For the CDR3, the DNA is TGTGCCGGGTACCGGACAGGGAAAAATTCACCCCTCCACTTT.

This clonotype has only a few counts. This rearrangement joins TRBV7-2 to TRBJ1-1, with TRBD1 matching 7 bases. Trimming took 5 bases from V and 4 from J; bases not matched to a gene: 4. The germline V gene has CDR1 SGHTA and CDR2 FQGNSA. The CDR3 has 13 amino acids. The CDR3 nucleotides are TGTGCCAGCAGCATCCAGGGGGGCACTGAAGCTTTCTTT. Translation gives CASSIQGGTEAFF.

This clonotype appeared many times. This chain links TRBV15 with TRBJ2-3, with TRBD2 identical over 9 bases. Germline values: CDR1 LNHNV, CDR2 YYDKDF (reference sequence). Trimming removed 0 bases from V and 4 bases from J; junction bases left unmatched: 2. The CDR3 is 15 residues long. CDR3 protein: CATSRDLAGADTQYF. CDR3 bases: TGTGCCACCAGCAGAGATTTAGCGGGAGCAGATACGCAGTATTTT.

The rearrangement joins TRBV4-3 to TRBJ2-3; the D is unclear. The V gene's germline CDR1 is LGHNA and CDR2 YSLEER. There are 15 residues in the CDR3. With 0 bases removed from V and 0 bases from J, the gap between germline ends came to 7 bases. The CDR3 region is CASSQEPASTDTQYF. As DNA, the CDR3 is TGCGCCAGCAGCCAAGAACCAGCTAGCACAGATACGCAGTATTTT.

The V gene is TRBV7-2, the J gene TRBJ2-4; D possibly corresponds to TRBD1 (5 bases). The CDR3 consists of 14 residues. Trimming pared 3 bases from V and 3 bases from J, leaving 9 bases between. The germline V gene encodes CDR1 SGHTA and CDR2 FQGNSA. The CDR3 spells CASSLGLGKNIQYF. Here the CDR3 DNA reads TGTGCCAGCAGCTTGGGGCTGGGCAAAAACATTCAGTACTTC. The full variable domain, with the rest looked up from reference TRBV7-2 and TRBJ2-4, is GAGVSQSPSNKVTEKGKDVELRCDPISGHTALYWYRQSLGQGLEFLIYFQGNSAPDKSGLPSDRFSAERTGGSVSTLTIQRTQQEDSAVYLCASSLGLGKNIQYFGAGTRLSVL.

Many counts were recorded for this clonotype. The chain combines TRBV9 with TRBJ2-1; 7 bases agree with TRBD2. The V gene's germline CDR1 is SGDLS and CDR2 YYNGEE. V trimming: 1 base; J trimming: 6 bases; junction bases outside the gene matches: 7. CDR3 length: 15 residues. CDR3 nucleotides: TGTGCCAGCAGCGTAAGCGGGAATGTGGGCAATGAGCAGTTCTTC. Residues: CASSVSGNVGNEQFF.

The chain carries TRBV7-2 and TRBJ1-5, with a possible D match to TRBD1 (5 bases). V was shortened by 7 bases and J by 0 bases, with 13 bases between the two germline ends. The CDR3 is 15 amino acids. Germline CDR1 is SGHTA and CDR2 is FQGNSA. The CDR3 region has the DNA TGTGCCAGCATGCCAGGGATAGATAGCAATCAGCCCCAGCATTTT. It yields the protein CASMPGIDSNQPQHF.

This chain connects TRBV20-1 to TRBJ2-2, with TRBD1 as a possible D gene (6 bases). The CDR3 is 15 residues long. Germline values: CDR1 DFQATT, CDR2 SNEGSKA (reference sequence). The germline V and J ends were trimmed by 0 bases and 6 bases, with 14 bases remaining between them. The CDR3 spells CSARDLGHRAGELFF. The CDR3, as DNA: TGCAGTGCTAGAGATTTGGGACACAGGGCCGGGGAGCTGTTTTTT.

This clonotype has a handful of counts. The gene calls are TRBV6-1 and TRBJ2-2, with 11 bases identical to TRBD1. V lost 3 bases to trimming and J lost 5 bases; unmatched junction nucleotides: 2. The CDR3 has 15 amino acids. The V gene's germline CDR1 is MNHNS and CDR2 SASEGT. The CDR3 DNA is TGTGCCAGCAGTGAGGACAGGGGGCGAACCGGGGAGCTGTTTTTT. Encoded protein: CASSEDRGRTGELFF.

This clonotype was detected ten times or more. The chain links TRBV25-1 to TRBJ2-1; no definite D call. Per germline, CDR1 MGHDK and CDR2 SYGVNS. V gave up 6 bases and J gave up 9 bases, with 15 bases separating them. The CDR3 contains 13 residues. CDR3 sequence reads: CASSQAPIAEQFF. The CDR3 region has the DNA TGTGCCAGCAGCCAGGCCCCGATCGCTGAGCAGTTCTTC.

The genes are TRBV5-8 and TRBJ1-2, with TRBD1 as a possible D gene (5 bases). The CDR3 extends over 13 amino acids. V was cut by 7 bases and J by 4 bases, with 14 bases left in between. Germline V gene sequence: CDR1 SGHTS, CDR2 YDEGEE. The CDR3: CASSGRGRYGYTF. The DNA of the CDR3 is TGTGCCAGCTCTGGGAGGGGACGCTATGGCTACACCTTC.

The chain recombines TRBV6-2 or TRBV6-3 with TRBJ2-7; D is uncertain. Trimming cost V 5 bases and J 6 bases, with 8 bases left between them. CDR1 is MNHEY, CDR2 SVGEGT, per germline. The CDR3 totals 11 residues. CDR3 nucleotide sequence: TGTGCCAGCAGTAACACCCTCGAGCAGTACTTC. This translates into CASSNTLEQYF.

This clonotype has only a few counts. The gene calls are TRBV5-1 and TRBJ2-1, with a tentative D call TRBD2 (5 bases). Germline V gene sequence: CDR1 SGHRS, CDR2 YFSETQ. CDR3 length: 17 amino acids. V lost 2 bases and J lost 0, with 15 bases in between. The CDR3 nucleotides are TGCGCCAGCAGCTTTGGGCACGGGAAACTCTCCTACAATGAGCAGTTCTTC. It specifies CASSFGHGKLSYNEQFF.

This clonotype appeared many times. CDR3 in DNA: TGTGCCACCAGCAGAGCGGGACAGGGAACCAACGAGCAGTACTTC. Protein: CATSRAGQGTNEQYF. V usage is TRBV15 and J usage is TRBJ2-7; TRBD1 matches 9 bases. V shed 1 base, J shed 5 bases, and the junction held 6 bases outside the gene matches. The CDR3 runs 15 residues. Per the germline V gene, CDR1 is LNHNV and CDR2 is YYDKDF (reference sequence).

The rearrangement uses TRBV10-3 and TRBJ2-3; TRBD1 matches at 7 bases. Germline CDR1 ENHRY, CDR2 SYGVKD. V was clipped by 6 bases and J by 2 bases; unmatched bases: 8. The CDR3 loop spans 15 amino acids. This chain's CDR3 is CAISTGERYTDTQYF. The CDR3 DNA reads as TGTGCCATCAGCACAGGGGAAAGGTACACAGATACGCAGTATTTT.

This clonotype was observed a handful of times. This chain connects TRBV30 to TRBJ2-3; D unresolved. Germline V gives CDR1 GTSNPN, CDR2 SVGIG (reference sequence). Trimming cost V 1 base and J 4 bases, with 3 bases left between them. CDR3 length equals 11 residues. The CDR3 coding sequence is TGTGCCTGGAGTGGGTCAGATACGCAGTATTTT. This sequence encodes CAWSGSDTQYF.

V and J are TRBV10-3 and TRBJ1-2; 7 bases fit TRBD1. V trimming: 2 bases; J trimming: 0 bases; junction bases outside the gene matches: 6. CDR3 length: 16 amino acids. Germline V gene data show CDR1 as ENHRY and CDR2 as SYGVKD. The DNA of the CDR3 is TGTGCCATCAGTGAGGGCAGGGGGACTCCTAACTATGGCTACACCTTC. Its translation is CAISEGRGTPNYGYTF.

This clonotype was seen a handful of times. V usage is TRBV9 and J usage is TRBJ2-5; weak D call: TRBD2 (6 bases). The CDR3 consists of 16 residues. Germline V gene lookup returns CDR1 SGDLS and CDR2 YYNGEE. The V end was cut by 0 bases, the J end by 2 bases, with 14 bases between. This CDR3 reads CASSVAPGSGQETQYF. As DNA, the CDR3 is TGTGCCAGCAGCGTAGCTCCCGGGAGCGGGCAAGAGACCCAGTACTTC.

The V and J genes are TRBV28 and TRBJ1-2, with unresolved D. CDR3 length equals 13 residues. Looked up from germline, CDR1 is MDHEN and CDR2 is SYDVKM. V shed 5 bases and J shed 1 base, with 8 bases lying between them. DNA of the CDR3: TGTGCCAGCAGTAGGGAAATTAACTATGGCTACACCTTC. Translation gives CASSREINYGYTF.

This clonotype was recorded a few times. This sequence joins TRBV11-3 and TRBJ2-5, with D perhaps TRBD2 (5 bases). Germline CDR1 SGHNT, CDR2 YENEEA. Trimming shortened V by 2 bases and J by 4 bases, and 8 bases separated the two germline ends. This CDR3 is built from 13 residues. The CDR3 DNA is TGTGCCAGCAGCTTATCGGGGTTAGAGACCCAGTACTTC. Translating gives CASSLSGLETQYF.

The V gene is TRBV7-8, the J gene TRBJ2-1; TRBD1 matches at 7 bases. The V gene end was trimmed by 5 bases and the J gene end by 2 bases; junction bases not matched to a gene: 6. The CDR3 is made up of 15 amino acids. The germline V gene encodes CDR1 SGHVS and CDR2 FQNEAQ. Here the CDR3 DNA reads TGTGCCAGCAGCGGATCCGGGACAGCCTACAATGAGCAGTTCTTC. Its protein is CASSGSGTAYNEQFF.

The CDR3 nucleotides are TGTGCCAGCAGTCCGTGGGAGAATGGGGCCAACGTCCTGACTTTC. Translation gives CASSPWENGANVLTF. The chain uses TRBV27 and TRBJ2-6; possibly TRBD2 for D (5 bases). Germline loops: CDR1 MNHEY, CDR2 SMNVEV (reference sequence). V lost 5 bases to trimming and J lost 3 bases, with 11 bases between them. The CDR3 covers 15 residues. The whole variable domain, remainder taken from reference TRBV27 and TRBJ2-6, is EAQVTQNPRYLITVTGKKLTVTCSQNMNHEYMSWYRQDPGLGLRQIYYSMNVEVTDKGDVPEGYKVSRKEKRNFPLILESPSPNQTSLYFCASSPWENGANVLTFGAGSRLTVL.

The rearrangement links TRBV20-1 to TRBJ1-1; unclear D gene. This CDR3 has 14 amino acids. Trimming removed 0 bases at V and 0 bases at J, with 8 bases between. Germline V gives CDR1 DFQATT, CDR2 SNEGSKA (reference sequence). The CDR3 DNA follows: TGCAGTGCTAGAGATCGAAGGATGAACACTGAAGCTTTCTTT. It is translated as CSARDRRMNTEAFF.

This clonotype was recorded a few times. The CDR3 DNA follows: TGTGCCAGCAGTTTTTCCCCCCTAGCGGGAGGTACCGGGGAGCTGTTTTTT. This sequence encodes CASSFSPLAGGTGELFF. The V and J genes are TRBV6-5 and TRBJ2-2, with 11 bases that match TRBD2. The V and J ends lost 4 bases and 5 bases, in that order; junction bases with no gene match: 9. The CDR3 has 17 residues. CDR1 and CDR2 from the germline V gene are MNHEY and SVGAGI.